This is a list of T cell receptor beta chains from one sample in a study of regulatory T cells in long-lasting Graves disease. Via MiXCR, TCRdb re-called the multiplex PCR reads, giving one row per CDR3 protein. The sample lists hundreds of thousands of distinct CDR3 sequences, under 25% occurring once. The sequencing here drew on peripheral blood mononuclear cells (PBMCs), taken when the disease was refractory, from a patient treated with antithyroid drugs. These receptor sequences come from a female donor with Graves disease. CDR3s include the opening cysteine and the closing phenylalanine or tryptophan. D genes are given only for firm matches. Size values are once, few and many counts, or a class for expanded clones, and some rows have none.

TRBV20-1	TRBD1	many	TRBJ1-1	TGCAGTGCCAGCACAGGGGCGAACACTGAAGCTTTCTTT	CSASTGANTEAFF
TRBV24-1	-	many	TRBJ2-1	TGTGCCACCAGTGATCTAGGGCAGGGGGGATTCAATGAGCAGTTCTTC	CATSDLGQGGFNEQFF
TRBV27	TRBD2	few	TRBJ2-7	TGTGCCACCGGGCTTATAGCGGGAGGGTACGAGCAGTACTTC	CATGLIAGGYEQYF
TRBV19	-	-	TRBJ1-5	TGTGCCAGTGCACTTTTGGGGCAGCCCCAGCATTTT	CASALLGQPQHF
TRBV27	-	few	TRBJ1-5	TGTGCCAGCATCTGGGCAGAAGATAGCAATCAGCCCCAGCATTTT	CASIWAEDSNQPQHF
TRBV6-2/TRBV6-3	-	-	TRBJ1-3	TGTGCCAACACCCACGACAGCTCTGGAAACACCATATATTTT	CANTHDSSGNTIYF
TRBV28	-	-	TRBJ1-3	TGTGCCAGCGTAGGACACGGGGGACGAAACACCATATATTTT	CASVGHGGRNTIYF
TRBV27	TRBD1	many	TRBJ1-2	TGTGCCAGCAGTCACTTCGGACAGGTCCCTAAAAACTATGGCTACACCTTC	CASSHFGQVPKNYGYTF
TRBV12-3/TRBV12-4	-	-	TRBJ1-1	TGTGCCAGCAGTTTTACCCTGAACACTGAAGCTTTCTTT	CASSFTLNTEAFF
TRBV14	-	many	TRBJ2-2	TGTGCCAGCAGCCAAGTCACGAACACCGGGGAGCTGTTTTTT	CASSQVTNTGELFF
TRBV7-8	TRBD2	few	TRBJ2-7	TGTGCCAGCAGCTTGGCGGGGGTGGACAAAAATTACGAGCAGTACTTC	CASSLAGVDKNYEQYF
TRBV20-1	-	few	TRBJ2-7	TGCAGTGCTTTTCACTTCGAGCAGTACTTC	CSAFHFEQYF
TRBV19	-	-	TRBJ2-7	TGTGCCAGTAGTATCCGCGGAACCTACTACGAGCAGTACTTC	CASSIRGTYYEQYF
TRBV7-2	-	many	TRBJ1-1	TGTGCCAGCAGCTTAGGGGCGCAAGACACTGAAGCTTTCTTT	CASSLGAQDTEAFF
TRBV9	TRBD1	few	TRBJ2-7	TGTGCCAGCAGCGTTGGGACAGGGGCTAACGAGCAGTACTTC	CASSVGTGANEQYF
TRBV7-2	-	many	TRBJ2-7	TGTGCCAGCAGCTTCGACAGGTTAAGCTCCTACGAGCAGTACTTC	CASSFDRLSSYEQYF
TRBV5-5	-	-	TRBJ2-1	TGTGCCAGCACGGGCACCCACAATGAGCAGTTCTTC	CASTGTHNEQFF
TRBV2	TRBD1	many	TRBJ1-2	TGTGCCAGCAGTGAGGGGACAGCCGGCTACACCTTC	CASSEGTAGYTF
TRBV12-3/TRBV12-4	-	many	TRBJ2-7	TGTGCCAGCAGCTGGGGGGACGAGCAGTACTTC	CASSWGDEQYF
TRBV30	TRBD1	few	TRBJ2-7	TGTGCCTGGACCCGGGACAGGGAATCCTACGAGCAGTACTTC	CAWTRDRESYEQYF
TRBV14	-	many	TRBJ1-2	TGTGCCAGCAGCCGGACAGTTAACTATGGCTACACCTTC	CASSRTVNYGYTF
TRBV12-3/TRBV12-4	-	few	TRBJ1-3	TGTGCCAGCAGACGAGGGTGGGGGGCCAGCTCTGGAAACACCATATATTTT	CASRRGWGASSGNTIYF
TRBV2	TRBD1	-	TRBJ2-2	TGTGCCAGCAGTGAGCCGGGACAGGGTTCCACCGGGGAGCTGTTTTTT	CASSEPGQGSTGELFF
TRBV12-3/TRBV12-4	-	few	TRBJ2-6	TGTGCCAGCAGTTTAGCGCTCGCAAGACAGGCGGTATCTGGGGCCAACGTCCTGACTTTC	CASSLALARQAVSGANVLTF
TRBV10-2	-	few	TRBJ2-5	TGCGCCAGCAGTGAGGAGGAGGAGGCTACTCAAGAGACCCAGTACTTC	CASSEEEEATQETQYF
TRBV4-2	-	few	TRBJ2-5	TGTGCCAGCAGCCAACCGGACCTCCAAGAGACCCAGTACTTC	CASSQPDLQETQYF
TRBV12-3/TRBV12-4	TRBD1	-	TRBJ2-7	TGTGCCAGCAGCTCCGGGACAGGGGTTGAGCAGTACTTC	CASSSGTGVEQYF
TRBV6-1	-	many	TRBJ1-2	TGTGCCAGCAGCAGGACAGAGGGGGCTAACTATGGCTACACCTTC	CASSRTEGANYGYTF